These 13 T cell receptor beta chains came from one sample sequenced in a study of vaccination effects on CD4 cells after COVID-19. Using viral peptide pools, the ViraFEST assay grew out antigen-specific CD4+ T cells prior to sequencing. Researchers isolated CD4+ T cells once about 11 days of culture had elapsed. Vaccination of participants consisted of two doses of either the BNT162b2 or mRNA-1273 vaccine. Sequenced by immunoSEQ multiplex PCR; TCRdb stores in-frame clones only, minus some. Among around 30,000 clones listed, around 75% were seen once. Their antigen targets remain unknown. The sample in question was CD4+ T cells from PBMCs cultured with SARS-CoV-2 spike peptides, obtained after COVID-19 vaccination. These receptors came from a human donor who received a COVID-19 vaccine. Some clones in this sample may be carry-over from other donors' samples.

The chain is built from TRBV18 and TRBJ2-2, with a tentative D call TRBD1 (5 bases). V was cut by 4 bases and J by 7 bases, with 13 bases left in between. The CDR3 contains 14 residues. Germline V lookup: CDR1 KGHSH, CDR2 LQKENI. CDR3 protein: CASSQQESGGELFF. CDR3 nucleotides: TGTGCCAGCTCACAACAGGAGTCAGGCGGGGAGCTGTTTTTT.

This rearrangement joins TRBV5-1 to TRBJ1-3; weak D call: TRBD1 (6 bases). Trimming stripped 0 bases from V and 1 base from J, with 14 bases between. CDR3 length: 17 residues. The germline gives CDR1 SGHRS, CDR2 YFSETQ. CDR3 sequence: CASSLVGGLTSGNTIYF. The CDR3 DNA reads TGCGCCAGCAGCTTGGTTGGGGGGCTTACTTCTGGAAACACCATATATTTT.

The chain carries TRBV6-4 and TRBJ2-1, with a weak D call TRBD2 (6 bases). The CDR3 totals 16 residues. Germline values: CDR1 MRHNA, CDR2 SNTAGT. V gave up 0 bases and J gave up 2 bases, with 11 bases separating them. CDR3 sequence reads: CASSDSGGEPYNEQFF. The CDR3 DNA reads TGTGCCAGCAGTGACTCGGGCGGGGAACCCTACAATGAGCAGTTCTTC.

The chain carries TRBV5-1 and TRBJ1-2; D gene unclear. Between the trimmed V and J ends, which lost 7 bases and 3 bases, there was a span of 7 bases. The CDR3 loop spans 11 amino acids. Germline-derived CDR1 and CDR2 are SGHRS and YFSETQ. The CDR3 nucleotides read TGCGCCAGCGGTGTGGACTATGGCTACACCTTC. Translation gives CASGVDYGYTF.

V and J are TRBV9 and TRBJ2-6, with TRBD2 identical over 7 bases. The CDR3 spans 19 residues. Germline V gene sequence: CDR1 SGDLS, CDR2 YYNGEE. Germline trimming cut 0 bases from V and 2 bases from J; bases unmatched to any gene: 11. The CDR3 spells CASSVGVGEGLAGANVLTF. The CDR3 DNA reads as TGTGCCAGCAGCGTAGGGGTTGGGGAGGGTCTAGCTGGGGCCAACGTCCTGACTTTC.

The chain has TRBV10-3 and TRBJ1-2, with D perhaps TRBD1 (5 bases). The CDR3 totals 14 residues. CDR1 is ENHRY, CDR2 SYGVKD, per germline. Trimming left V 0 bases short and J 5 bases short, with 10 bases between. The CDR3 sequence is CAISESAAGYGYTF. CDR3 nucleotide sequence: TGTGCCATCAGTGAGTCGGCGGCAGGGTATGGCTACACCTTC.

The chain joins TRBV5-1 to TRBJ1-2; no firm D call. The length of the CDR3 is 14 residues. The germline V and J ends were trimmed by 4 bases and 4 bases, with 14 bases remaining between them. The germline gives CDR1 SGHRS, CDR2 YFSETQ. CDR3 protein: CASSDGSGTYGYTF. Here the CDR3 DNA reads TGCGCCAGCAGCGACGGCTCCGGTACCTATGGCTACACCTTC.

The gene calls are TRBV18 and TRBJ1-3; D is unclear. The CDR3 spans 14 residues. The V and J ends lost 3 bases and 0 bases respectively, with 6 bases between them. The germline V gene encodes CDR1 KGHSH and CDR2 LQKENI. The CDR3 DNA reads as TGTGCCAGCTCACCTCCGGGCTCTGGAAACACCATATATTTT. It is translated as CASSPPGSGNTIYF.

This chain connects TRBV7-9 to TRBJ1-1; D remains ambiguous. In germline, CDR1 is SEHNR, CDR2 FQNEAQ (reference sequence). V was clipped by 5 bases and J by 3 bases, with 13 bases between them. The CDR3 length is 14 residues. The CDR3 DNA reads as TGTGCCAGCAGCCCTAAGGGATGGTACACTGAAGCTTTCTTT. The encoded protein is CASSPKGWYTEAFF.

The V call is TRBV28, the J call TRBJ2-1; the match to TRBD2 covers 10 bases. This CDR3 contains 14 residues. V lost 6 bases, J lost 4 bases, and 3 bases stayed unmatched. Per germline, CDR1 MDHEN and CDR2 SYDVKM. CDR3 in DNA: TGTGCCAGCAGGAGCGGGGGGGCTTACAATGAGCAGTTCTTC. It translates to CASRSGGAYNEQFF.

The chain uses TRBV6-2 or TRBV6-3 and TRBJ1-2; D unresolved. CDR1 and CDR2 (germline): MNHEY, SVGEGT. This CDR3 spans 13 amino acids. Trimming left V 5 bases short and J 6 bases short, with 13 bases between. CDR3 DNA sequence: TGTGCCAGCAGTGTCGTACCTTATAATGGCTACACCTTC. The encoded protein is CASSVVPYNGYTF.

The gene calls are TRBV9 and TRBJ1-2; no reliable D call. V lost 3 bases, J lost 8 bases, and 17 bases lay in between. The CDR3 length is 14 residues. CDR1 SGDLS and CDR2 YYNGEE come from the germline V gene. CDR3 protein: CASSGPDGVGGYTF. The CDR3 DNA follows: TGTGCCAGCAGCGGCCCCGACGGGGTGGGCGGCTACACCTTC.

The V and J genes are TRBV5-1 and TRBJ1-1, with D perhaps matching TRBD1 (6 bases). The CDR3 extends over 16 amino acids. The V gene's germline CDR1 is SGHRS and CDR2 YFSETQ. V lost 1 base to trimming and J lost 0 bases, with 13 bases between them. CDR3 in DNA: TGCGCCAGCAGCTTGAGTACGGGACAAATGAACACTGAAGCTTTCTTT. Protein product: CASSLSTGQMNTEAFF. Looking up the rest from reference TRBV5-1 and TRBJ1-1 gives the full variable domain: KAGVTQTPRYLIKTRGQQVTLSCSPISGHRSVSWYQQTPGQGLQFLFEYFSETQRNKGNFPGRFSGRQFSNSRSEMNVSTLELGDSALYLCASSLSTGQMNTEAFFGQGTRLTVV.